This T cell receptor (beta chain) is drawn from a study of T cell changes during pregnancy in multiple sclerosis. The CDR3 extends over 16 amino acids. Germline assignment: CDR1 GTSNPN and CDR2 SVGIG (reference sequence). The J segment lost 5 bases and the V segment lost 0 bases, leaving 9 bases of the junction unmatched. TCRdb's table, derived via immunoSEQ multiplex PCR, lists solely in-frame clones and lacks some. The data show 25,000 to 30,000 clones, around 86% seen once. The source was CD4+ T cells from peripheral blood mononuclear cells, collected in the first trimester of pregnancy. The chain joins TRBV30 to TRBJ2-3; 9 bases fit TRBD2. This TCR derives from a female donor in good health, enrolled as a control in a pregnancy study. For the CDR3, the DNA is TGTGCCTGGAGTGTACGGGCGGGGGGGCAGGGAGATACGCAGTATTTT. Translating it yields CAWSVRAGGQGDTQYF.